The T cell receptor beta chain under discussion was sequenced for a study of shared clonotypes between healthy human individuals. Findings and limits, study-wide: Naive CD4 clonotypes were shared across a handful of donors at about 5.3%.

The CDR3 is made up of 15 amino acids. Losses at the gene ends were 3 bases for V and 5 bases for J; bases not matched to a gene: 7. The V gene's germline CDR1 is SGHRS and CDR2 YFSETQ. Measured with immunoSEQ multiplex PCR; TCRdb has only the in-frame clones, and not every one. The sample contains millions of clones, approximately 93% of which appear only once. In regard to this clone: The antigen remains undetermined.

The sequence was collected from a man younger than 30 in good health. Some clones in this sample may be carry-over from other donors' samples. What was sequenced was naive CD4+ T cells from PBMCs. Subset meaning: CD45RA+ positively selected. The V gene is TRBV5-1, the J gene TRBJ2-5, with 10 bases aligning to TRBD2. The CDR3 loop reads CASSSSSGSRETQYF. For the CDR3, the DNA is TGCGCCAGCAGCTCTTCTAGCGGGAGTAGGGAGACCCAGTACTTC.